The TCR beta chain under discussion was sequenced for a study of T cell changes during pregnancy in multiple sclerosis. CDR1 is MRHNA and CDR2 is SNTAGT in the germline V gene. V was trimmed by 5 bases and J by 1 base, leaving 12 bases between them. The CDR3 spans 15 residues. The assay was immunoSEQ multiplex PCR, and TCRdb's table has in-frame clones only and misses some. Here the sample spans under 55,000 clones, around 92% being singletons. The sequence was obtained from a female donor with multiple sclerosis, enrolled in a pregnancy study. Sequencing was performed on CD4+ T cells from peripheral blood mononuclear cells, taken in the third trimester of pregnancy. The chain carries TRBV6-4 and TRBJ2-1; D call uncertain. The CDR3 DNA is TGTGCCAGCAGTCCACAGTCCATATCCTACAATGAGCAGTTCTTC. It codes for CASSPQSISYNEQFF.